The clone carrying this T cell receptor (beta chain) was seen only a few times. The V end was cut by 1 base, the J end by 1 base, with 9 bases between. This CDR3 spans 15 amino acids. With a J-beta primer mix and a sample-barcoded 5' primer, a second PCR ran about 7 to 11 cycles. Every single cDNA molecule received a tag from a template-switch adaptor with 12 random nucleotides. TCRdb passed the 5' RACE reads through MiXCR, listing each CDR3 protein once. The table has approximately 1,700,000 distinct CDR3 sequences, 39% seen once. The record originates from a study of blood T cells in healthy people across ages. Peripheral blood was drawn, approximately 9.7 milliliters per donor.

V usage is TRBV12-3 or TRBV12-4 and J usage is TRBJ2-3; D uncertain. The receptor comes from a human donor in good health. Material: blood. The CDR3 region has the DNA TGTGCCAGCAGTTTAGGAGCCTACGGCACAGATACGCAGTATTTT. Amino acids: CASSLGAYGTDTQYF.